Listed here are 29 T cell receptor beta chains from one sample, sequenced in a study of T cell responses to AZD1222 COVID-19 vaccine. TCRdb's table, derived via immunoSEQ multiplex PCR, lists solely in-frame clones and lacks some. The repertoire holds tens of thousands of clones, roughly 87% seen once, with about 23% in the top ten. The specimen comprised peripheral blood, sampled on day 0 of AZD1222 vaccination. The receptors stem from an adult in good health.

J is TRBJ2-7 and V is TRBV28; the D is unclear. Trimming took off 6 bases at V and 4 bases at J, with 22 bases between the two ends. This CDR3 comprises 16 residues. The germline V gene encodes CDR1 MDHEN and CDR2 SYDVKM. This chain's CDR3 is CASSAAAASISYEQYF. The CDR3 DNA sequence: TGTGCCAGCAGCGCCGCGGCCGCTTCCATCTCATACGAGCAGTACTTC.

The chain couples TRBV3-1 (or the pseudogene TRBV3-2) to TRBJ2-5; D perhaps matches TRBD2 (5 bases). The length of the CDR3 is 15 residues. Germline CDR1 is LGHDT and CDR2 is YNNKEL (reference sequence). The V end was cut by 3 bases, the J end by 7 bases, with 18 bases between. The CDR3 DNA reads TGTGCCAGCAGCCAGTCGGGCGGGTCACCCAGGACCCAGTACTTC. Protein product: CASSQSGGSPRTQYF.

The chain is built from TRBV6-4 and TRBJ2-2, with TRBD1 matching over 9 bases. The J segment lost 7 bases and the V segment lost 5 bases, leaving 5 bases of the junction unmatched. There are 14 residues in the CDR3. Germline V gene lookup returns CDR1 MRHNA and CDR2 SNTAGT. CDR3 in DNA: TGTGCCAGCAGTCCCCGACAGGGGGTCGGGGAGCTGTTTTTT. This encodes CASSPRQGVGELFF.

This clone was recorded only once. V and J are TRBV5-4 and TRBJ2-1; TRBD2 might be the D (7 bases). CDR1 SGHNT and CDR2 YYREEE come from the germline V gene (reference sequence). This CDR3 spans 17 amino acids. V was clipped by 3 bases and J by 8 bases, with 24 bases between them. CDR3 in amino acids: CASSWGGAKGTIDEQFF. DNA for the CDR3: TGTGCCAGCAGCTGGGGGGGGGCTAAAGGAACGATTGATGAGCAGTTCTTC.

The chain carries TRBV7-3 and TRBJ1-4; D is perhaps TRBD1 (5 bases). The CDR3 is 16 residues long. CDR1 and CDR2 (germline): SGHTA, FQGTGA. V was pared by 3 bases and J by 3 bases, with 14 bases between. The CDR3 DNA reads as TGTGCCAGCAGCTTTGTTAGTCGGGGGGCTAATGAAAAACTGTTTTTT. Translation: CASSFVSRGANEKLFF.

V usage is TRBV15 and J usage is TRBJ2-2; 7 nucleotides line up with TRBD1. Losses at the gene ends were 6 bases for V and 0 bases for J; bases not matched to a gene: 4. The germline CDR1 and CDR2 sequences are LNHNV and YYDKDF (reference sequence). The CDR3 consists of 15 residues. The CDR3 here is CATRPDRANTGELFF. The CDR3 region has the DNA TGTGCCACCAGACCCGACAGGGCGAACACCGGGGAGCTGTTTTTT.

The chain is built from TRBV28 and TRBJ1-2; D unclear. Per the germline V gene, CDR1 is MDHEN and CDR2 is SYDVKM. The CDR3 covers 17 residues. V lost 3 bases and J lost 8, with 25 bases in between. CDR3 sequence: CASSFGRTIGLQTGYTF. In DNA, the CDR3 is TGTGCCAGCAGTTTTGGTAGGACGATAGGGCTACAGACAGGCTACACCTTC.

The rearrangement joins TRBV11-2 to TRBJ1-3, with 8 positions matching TRBD1. Germline-derived CDR1 and CDR2 are SGHAT and FQNNGV. The CDR3 has 15 residues. V lost 5 bases and J lost 0; bases outside the gene matches: 3. The CDR3 DNA reads as TGTGCCAGCAGCAGTGACAGGGGCTCTGGAAACACCATATATTTT. It yields the protein CASSSDRGSGNTIYF.

The chain couples TRBV4-2 to TRBJ2-2; D gene uncertain. This CDR3 is built from 14 residues. Trimming stripped 3 bases from V and 4 bases from J, with 9 bases between. CDR1 is LGHNA, CDR2 YNFKEQ, per germline. The CDR3 here is CASSQAQSTGELFF. Written as DNA, the CDR3 is TGTGCCAGCAGCCAGGCACAGAGCACCGGGGAGCTGTTTTTT.

The V gene is TRBV2, the J gene TRBJ2-1; 9 positions match TRBD1. This CDR3 has 17 amino acids. Germline CDR1 SNHLY, CDR2 FYNNEI. Trimming cost V 7 bases and J 7 bases; bases outside gene matches: 17. As DNA, the CDR3 is TGTGCCAGCAAAGAACCCCTGGACAGGGGAATGGGGAATGAGCAGTTCTTC. This gives the protein CASKEPLDRGMGNEQFF.

The chain employs TRBV7-2 and TRBJ2-1, with 8 bases identical to TRBD2. CDR1 and CDR2 from the germline V gene are SGHTA and FQGNSA. J was trimmed by 0 bases and V by 5 bases; bases with no gene match: 6. There are 16 residues in the CDR3. CDR3 residues: CASSRSGASSYNEQFF. CDR3 DNA sequence: TGTGCCAGCAGCCGTAGCGGGGCTAGCTCCTACAATGAGCAGTTCTTC.

This CDR3 reads CASTGGGTEAFF. The CDR3, as DNA: TGTGCCAGTACCGGAGGGGGGACTGAAGCTTTCTTT. The gene calls are TRBV19 and TRBJ1-1; D is perhaps TRBD1 (6 bases). The CDR3 is 12 amino acids. The germline V and J ends were trimmed by 7 bases and 5 bases, with 11 bases remaining between them. From germline, CDR1 is LNHDA and CDR2 SQIVND (reference sequence).

The J gene is TRBJ1-4, the V gene TRBV5-8; the D is unclear. The CDR3 contains 15 residues. Trimming removed 2 bases at V and 11 bases at J, with 19 bases between. The germline V gene has CDR1 SGHTS and CDR2 YDEGEE. CDR3: CASSFPYPTERKLFF. Here the CDR3 DNA reads TGTGCCAGCAGCTTCCCTTACCCAACAGAAAGGAAACTGTTTTTT.

Turning to this clone: Different DNA sequences within this sample yield the same CDR3. The chain carries TRBV19 and TRBJ1-5, with D perhaps TRBD1 (5 bases). The V gene's germline CDR1 is LNHDA and CDR2 SQIVND (reference sequence). V was clipped by 6 bases and J by 4 bases, with 10 bases between them. This CDR3 region has 13 residues. CDR3: CASRGTGNQPQHF. As DNA, the CDR3 is TGTGCCAGTAGAGGGACTGGGAATCAGCCCCAGCATTTT.

This chain uses TRBV28 with TRBJ1-1; TRBD1 is a possible D gene (5 bases). This CDR3 is 15 amino acids long. Germline CDR1 is MDHEN and CDR2 is SYDVKM. V lost 1 base and J 3 bases, leaving 12 bases between the germline ends. For the CDR3, the DNA is TGTGCCAGCAGTTTATTGGGGGGGATGGACACTGAAGCTTTCTTT. It codes for CASSLLGGMDTEAFF.

The chain is built from TRBV19 and TRBJ1-1; a possible D gene is TRBD1 (5 bases). V lost 7 bases and J lost 3, with 12 bases in between. This CDR3 contains 13 residues. CDR1 is LNHDA and CDR2 is SQIVND in the germline V gene (reference sequence). CDR3 nucleotides: TGTGCCAGTAACCCCAGGGATGACACTGAAGCTTTCTTT. This codes for CASNPRDDTEAFF. Full variable domain (missing parts from reference TRBV19 and TRBJ1-1): DGGITQSPKYLFRKEGQNVTLSCEQNLNHDAMYWYRQDPGQGLRLIYYSQIVNDFQKGDIAEGYSVSREKKESFPLTVTSAQKNPTAFYLCASNPRDDTEAFFGQGTRLTVV.

The V and J genes are TRBV19 and TRBJ1-2, with D perhaps matching TRBD1 (5 bases). V lost 1 base and J 4 bases, leaving 19 bases between the germline ends. The CDR3 covers 17 residues. The germline V gene encodes CDR1 LNHDA and CDR2 SQIVND (reference sequence). The CDR3 sequence is CASSIAGTTVGLYGYTF. CDR3 nucleotides: TGTGCCAGTAGTATAGCTGGGACGACTGTGGGTCTCTATGGCTACACCTTC.

This clone was counted a single time. V usage is TRBV27 and J usage is TRBJ2-7; 8 bases agree with TRBD2. Germline V gene sequence: CDR1 MNHEY, CDR2 SMNVEV (reference sequence). The CDR3 covers 15 residues. V was pared by 2 bases and J by 0 bases, with 3 bases of the junction left unmatched. CDR3 nucleotides: TGTGCCAGCAGTTTAAGCGGGGGAAGCTCCTACGAGCAGTACTTC. Translating it yields CASSLSGGSSYEQYF.

The chain has TRBV24-1 and TRBJ2-2; 8 bases map to TRBD1. V trimming: 9 bases; J trimming: 6 bases; junction bases outside the gene matches: 11. The length of the CDR3 is 15 residues. The germline V gene has CDR1 KGHDR and CDR2 SFDVKD. CDR3 amino acids: CATHPGQGRPGELFF. In DNA, the CDR3 is TGTGCCACCCATCCCGGACAGGGAAGGCCCGGGGAGCTGTTTTTT.

This sequence joins TRBV18 and TRBJ2-7; D is undetermined. This CDR3 has 15 residues. The germline V gene has CDR1 KGHSH and CDR2 LQKENI. Trimming removed 2 bases at V and 5 bases at J, with 16 bases between. CDR3 DNA sequence: TGTGCCAGCTCACCAGCCCTACAGCCCGCCCACGAGCAGTACTTC. Protein product: CASSPALQPAHEQYF.

The chain uses TRBV5-8 and TRBJ1-6; the D is unclear. The CDR3 length is 15 residues. Germline V gene lookup returns CDR1 SGHTS and CDR2 YDEGEE. Trimming cost V 6 bases and J 9 bases, with 19 bases left between them. CDR3 residues: CASTLGQGRGSPLHF. Written as DNA, the CDR3 is TGTGCCAGCACCCTCGGGCAAGGACGGGGTTCACCCCTCCACTTT.

This chain uses TRBV12-3 or TRBV12-4 with TRBJ1-2; 7 bases map to TRBD1. V dropped 10 bases and J dropped 0; count of bases not matched to a gene: 5. The CDR3 extends over 13 amino acids. The CDR3 region is CAIRQGANYGYTF. CDR3 DNA: TGTGCCATTAGACAGGGAGCTAACTATGGCTACACCTTC.

Points on this clone: The same CDR3 can be traced to other DNA sequences in this sample. This sequence joins TRBV19 and TRBJ1-1; 7 bases are a match to TRBD1. V lost 6 bases and J lost 5; bases outside the gene matches: 6. Germline CDR1 is LNHDA and CDR2 is SQIVND (reference sequence). The CDR3 loop spans 13 amino acids. CDR3 sequence: CASSSNRGTEAFF. CDR3 nucleotide sequence: TGTGCCAGTAGCTCAAACAGGGGAACTGAAGCTTTCTTT. Looking up the rest from reference TRBV19 and TRBJ1-1 gives the full variable domain: DGGITQSPKYLFRKEGQNVTLSCEQNLNHDAMYWYRQDPGQGLRLIYYSQIVNDFQKGDIAEGYSVSREKKESFPLTVTSAQKNPTAFYLCASSSNRGTEAFFGQGTRLTVV.

The rearrangement uses TRBV27 and TRBJ2-1; 10 bases align to TRBD2. Looked up from germline, CDR1 is MNHEY and CDR2 is SMNVEV (reference sequence). CDR3 length: 19 residues. V shed 3 bases, J shed 0 bases, and the junction held 11 bases outside the gene matches. In DNA form, the CDR3 reads TGTGCCAGCAGTTTCGGTAGGGGACTAGCGAGGAGCTCCTACAATGAGCAGTTCTTC. The encoded protein is CASSFGRGLARSSYNEQFF.

The chain has TRBV6-2 or TRBV6-3 and TRBJ2-3; TRBD2 matches at 11 bases. The CDR3 is 14 residues long. The V and J ends lost 6 bases and 3 bases, in that order; junction bases with no gene match: 2. Germline lookup yields CDR1 MNHEY and CDR2 SVGEGT. This chain's CDR3 is CASRPSGRTDTQYF. Written as DNA, the CDR3 is TGTGCCAGCAGGCCTAGCGGGAGGACAGATACGCAGTATTTT.

The chain couples TRBV28 to TRBJ1-4, with 10 nucleotides matching TRBD1. Trimming removed 6 bases from V and 5 bases from J; junction bases left unmatched: 3. The CDR3 consists of 14 residues. Germline V lookup: CDR1 MDHEN, CDR2 SYDVKM. CDR3 in DNA: TGTGCCAGCAGGACAGGGGGCCTCAATGAAAAACTGTTTTTT. Its translation: CASRTGGLNEKLFF.

On this clone: Other DNA sequences in this sample translate to the same CDR3. The chain is built from TRBV11-3 and TRBJ1-4; D is possibly TRBD1 (5 bases). V lost 3 bases to trimming and J lost 3 bases, with 8 bases between them. Germline CDR1 and CDR2: SGHNT and YENEEA. The CDR3 totals 14 residues. In nucleotides, the CDR3 is TGTGCCAGCAGCTTGGGCAGGGCTAATGAAAAACTGTTTTTT. Encoded protein: CASSLGRANEKLFF.

The chain couples TRBV27 to TRBJ2-7, with 10 bases lining up with TRBD2. Germline CDR1 MNHEY, CDR2 SMNVEV (reference sequence). The CDR3 runs to 14 residues. The trim removed 5 bases at V and 3 bases at J, leaving 4 bases unmatched. The CDR3 coding sequence is TGTGCCAGCAGTCCTAGCGGGAGAGGCTACGAGCAGTACTTC. Translation: CASSPSGRGYEQYF.

The J gene is TRBJ1-2, the V gene TRBV10-1, with 8 bases matching TRBD1. Germline assignment: CDR1 WNHNN and CDR2 SYGVQD (reference sequence). This CDR3 is built from 17 residues. J lost 8 bases, V lost 6 bases, and 20 bases had no gene match. The CDR3 here is CASSGTEGRGRFYGYTF. In nucleotides, the CDR3 is TGCGCCAGCAGCGGTACCGAAGGCAGGGGGCGCTTCTACGGCTACACCTTC.